The clone carrying this T cell receptor beta chain has at least ten counts. Its antigen is currently unknown. The data originate from a study of early T cells in non-severe SARS-CoV-2 infection. Across the whole study: RNA in bulk from unsorted whole blood was sequenced, and chains were unpaired.

Germline assignment: CDR1 SGHVS and CDR2 FNYEAQ. CDR3 length equals 16 residues. Trimming stripped 1 base from V and 1 base from J, with 13 bases between. Points from the study as a whole: In VDJdb matching, anti-spike CD8 responses were favored while private and CD4 specificities went missing.

Attachment of unique molecular identifiers to individual cDNA molecules was performed. TCRdb analysed the 5' RACE reads with MiXCR anew, one entry per CDR3 protein. The sample yields roughly 45,000 distinct CDR3 sequences, about 10% seen once. This TCR derives from an adult who was a healthcare worker with PCR-confirmed SARS-CoV-2 infection or an uninfected control (not recorded which). Sequenced sample: whole blood. The rearrangement joins TRBV7-6 to TRBJ1-1, with D tentatively TRBD1 (6 bases). CDR3 nucleotide sequence: TGTGCCAGCAGCTTAGGGGCGAGGGGGACGAACACTGAAGCTTTCTTT. The encoded protein is CASSLGARGTNTEAFF.